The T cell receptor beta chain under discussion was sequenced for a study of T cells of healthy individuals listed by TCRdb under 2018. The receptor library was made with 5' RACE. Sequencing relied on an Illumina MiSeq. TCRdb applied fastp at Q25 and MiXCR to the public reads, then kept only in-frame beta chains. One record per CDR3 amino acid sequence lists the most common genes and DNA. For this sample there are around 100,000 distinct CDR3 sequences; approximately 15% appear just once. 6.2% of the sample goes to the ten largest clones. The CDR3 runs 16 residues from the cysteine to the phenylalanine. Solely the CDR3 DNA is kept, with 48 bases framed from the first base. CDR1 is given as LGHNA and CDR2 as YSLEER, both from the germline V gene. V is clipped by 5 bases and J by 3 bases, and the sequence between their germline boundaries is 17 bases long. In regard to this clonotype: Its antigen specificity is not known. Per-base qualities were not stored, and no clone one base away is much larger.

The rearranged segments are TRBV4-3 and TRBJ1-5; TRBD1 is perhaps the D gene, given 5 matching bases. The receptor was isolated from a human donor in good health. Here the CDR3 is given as CASSTGYEAVNQPQHF. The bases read TGCGCCAGCAGCACAGGTTATGAGGCCGTCAATCAGCCCCAGCATTTT.